A selection of T cell receptor beta chains follows, all from one sample in a study of shared clonotypes between healthy human individuals. Assay: immunoSEQ multiplex PCR; the TCRdb copy retains only in-frame clones and omits some. The table shows roughly 720,000 clones, with less than 95% occurring only once. Sequencing was performed on memory CD8+ T cells from PBMCs. These receptors were collected from a man younger than 35 in good health. Some clones in this sample may be carry-over from other donors' samples. Each CDR3 is given with its conserved first and last residue. The D gene is left open where the match is weak. Expanded clones are given a class, and other clones once, few, many or no size at all.

D: NA; J: TRBJ2-1; V: TRBV7-6; size: NA; CDR3: CASSLIFAPNNEQFF; DNA: TGTGCCAGCAGCTTAATTTTTGCACCCAACAATGAGCAGTTCTTC
D: NA; J: TRBJ2-1; V: TRBV29-1; size: NA; CDR3: CSVAGDPANNEQFF; DNA: TGCAGCGTTGCGGGGGATCCAGCCAACAATGAGCAGTTCTTC
D: NA; J: TRBJ2-1; V: TRBV11-2; size: NA; CDR3: CASSYDFNSYNEQFF; DNA: TGTGCCAGCAGCTATGACTTTAACTCCTACAATGAGCAGTTCTTC
D: TRBD1; J: TRBJ2-7; V: TRBV7-3; size: NA; CDR3: CASSLGQSGEQYF; DNA: TGTGCCAGCAGCTTGGGACAGTCTGGCGAGCAGTACTTC
D: NA; J: TRBJ2-1; V: TRBV2; size: once; CDR3: CASSEGADYNEQFF; DNA: TGTGCCAGCTCGGAGGGAGCAGACTACAATGAGCAGTTCTTC
D: TRBD2; J: TRBJ2-2; V: TRBV7-8; size: NA; CDR3: CASSMGLAGVIGELFF; DNA: TGTGCCAGCAGCATGGGACTAGCGGGAGTGATCGGGGAGCTGTTTTTT
D: NA; J: TRBJ2-7; V: TRBV6-1; size: NA; CDR3: CASSEVFSYEQYF; DNA: TGTGCCAGCAGTGAAGTATTCTCCTACGAGCAGTACTTC
D: NA; J: TRBJ2-7; V: TRBV7-9; size: once; CDR3: CASSLGLARTYEQYF; DNA: TGTGCCAGCAGCTTAGGCCTAGCTCGTACCTACGAGCAGTACTTC
D: TRBD2; J: TRBJ2-5; V: TRBV11-2; size: NA; CDR3: CASSFGSGSGETQYF; DNA: TGTGCCAGCAGCTTCGGTAGCGGGAGCGGGGAGACCCAGTACTTC
D: NA; J: TRBJ2-3; V: TRBV6-6; size: once; CDR3: CASSYSARTDTQYF; DNA: TGTGCCAGCAGTTACTCTGCTAGGACAGATACGCAGTATTTT
D: TRBD1; J: TRBJ2-1; V: TRBV7-9; size: NA; CDR3: CASSPIAYPGTVDHEQFF; DNA: TGTGCCAGCAGCCCCATAGCCTACCCCGGGACAGTGGATCATGAGCAGTTCTTC
D: NA; J: TRBJ1-5; V: TRBV27; size: NA; CDR3: CASREARGQPQHF; DNA: TGTGCCAGCAGGGAAGCGAGGGGTCAGCCCCAGCATTTT
D: NA; J: TRBJ2-5; V: TRBV9; size: NA; CDR3: CASSEGDIFQETQYF; DNA: TGTGCCAGCAGCGAAGGTGACATCTTCCAAGAGACCCAGTACTTC
D: NA; J: TRBJ2-3; V: TRBV10-3; size: NA; CDR3: CATSYDTQYF; DNA: TGTGCCACCTCCTACGATACGCAGTATTTT
D: TRBD1; J: TRBJ1-2; V: TRBV28; size: NA; CDR3: CASSLGVDRGNYGYTF; DNA: TGTGCCAGCAGTTTAGGAGTTGACAGGGGTAACTATGGCTACACCTTC
D: NA; J: TRBJ1-1; V: TRBV7-8; size: NA; CDR3: CASSQQGSFTEAFF; DNA: TGTGCCAGCAGTCAACAAGGCAGCTTCACTGAAGCTTTCTTT
D: NA; J: TRBJ2-1; V: TRBV9; size: NA; CDR3: CASSVGGGYLDEQFF; DNA: TGTGCCAGCAGCGTAGGAGGGGGGTATCTGGATGAGCAGTTCTTC
D: TRBD1; J: TRBJ1-2; V: TRBV10-3; size: NA; CDR3: CAISEAPGQAYGYTF; DNA: TGTGCCATCAGTGAGGCACCCGGACAGGCCTATGGCTACACCTTC
D: NA; J: TRBJ1-1; V: TRBV5-4; size: NA; CDR3: CASSLGGEAFF; DNA: TGTGCCAGCAGCTTGGGAGGTGAAGCTTTCTTT
D: TRBD1; J: TRBJ2-1; V: TRBV14; size: NA; CDR3: CASSPLGQGGNEQFF; DNA: TGTGCCAGCAGCCCTCTGGGACAGGGGGGCAATGAGCAGTTCTTC
D: TRBD1; J: TRBJ2-4; V: TRBV5-1; size: NA; CDR3: CASSFYYRGRENIQYF; DNA: TGCGCCAGCAGCTTCTACTACAGGGGGCGGGAAAACATTCAGTACTTC
D: NA; J: TRBJ2-7; V: TRBV27; size: NA; CDR3: CASSPLISLATGNEQYF; DNA: TGTGCCAGCAGTCCCCTAATTTCCCTAGCGACGGGGAACGAGCAGTACTTC
D: TRBD2; J: TRBJ2-6; V: TRBV4-1; size: NA; CDR3: CASSPPAGEGWANVLTF; DNA: TGCGCCAGCAGCCCCCCAGCGGGAGAAGGCTGGGCCAACGTCCTGACTTTC
D: NA; J: TRBJ2-7; V: TRBV7-6; size: many; CDR3: CASSLGHGLSYEQYF; DNA: TGTGCCAGCAGCCTAGGACACGGACTGAGCTACGAGCAGTACTTC
D: NA; J: TRBJ2-5; V: TRBV27; size: NA; CDR3: CASSLGPFLGGTQYF; DNA: TGTGCCAGCAGTTTAGGACCCTTTCTCGGGGGGACCCAGTACTTC
D: TRBD1; J: TRBJ1-2; V: TRBV10-3; size: once; CDR3: CATHPGQLNYGYTF; DNA: TGTGCCACCCACCCGGGACAGCTGAACTATGGCTACACCTTC
D: NA; J: TRBJ2-7; V: TRBV11-2; size: NA; CDR3: CASSPPDRPSYEQYF; DNA: TGTGCCAGCAGCCCGCCGGACAGACCCTCCTACGAGCAGTACTTC
D: NA; J: TRBJ1-1; V: TRBV5-1; size: NA; CDR3: CASSLLGGSRTEAFF; DNA: TGCGCCAGCAGCTTACTGGGGGGAAGTAGGACTGAAGCTTTCTTT
D: NA; J: TRBJ1-3; V: TRBV15; size: NA; CDR3: CATSRDSEGSGNTIYF; DNA: TGTGCCACCAGCAGAGACTCGGAGGGTTCTGGAAACACCATATATTTT
D: TRBD2; J: TRBJ2-1; V: TRBV10-2; size: NA; CDR3: CASSESGLAAKGEQFF; DNA: TGCGCCAGCAGTGAGTCGGGACTAGCGGCGAAGGGTGAGCAGTTCTTC
D: NA; J: TRBJ2-7; V: TRBV28; size: NA; CDR3: CASSPGYEQYF; DNA: TGTGCCAGCAGTCCCGGCTACGAGCAGTACTTC